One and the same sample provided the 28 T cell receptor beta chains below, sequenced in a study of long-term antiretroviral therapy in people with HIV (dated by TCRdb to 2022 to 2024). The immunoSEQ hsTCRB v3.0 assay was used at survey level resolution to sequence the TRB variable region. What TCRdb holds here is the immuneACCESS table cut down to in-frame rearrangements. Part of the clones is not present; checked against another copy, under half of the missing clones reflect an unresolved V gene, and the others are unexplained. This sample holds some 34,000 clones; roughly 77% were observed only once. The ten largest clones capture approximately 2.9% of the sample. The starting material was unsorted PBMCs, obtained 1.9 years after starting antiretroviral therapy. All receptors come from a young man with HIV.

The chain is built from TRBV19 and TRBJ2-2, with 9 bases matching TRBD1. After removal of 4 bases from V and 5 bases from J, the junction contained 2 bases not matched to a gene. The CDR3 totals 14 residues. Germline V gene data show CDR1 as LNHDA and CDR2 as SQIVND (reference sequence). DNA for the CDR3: TGTGCCAGTAGTAGGACAGGGGATACCGGGGAGCTGTTTTTT. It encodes CASSRTGDTGELFF.

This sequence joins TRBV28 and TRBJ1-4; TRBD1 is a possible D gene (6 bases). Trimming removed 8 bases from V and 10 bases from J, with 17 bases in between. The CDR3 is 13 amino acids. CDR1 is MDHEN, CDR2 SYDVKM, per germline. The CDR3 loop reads CASAEQGTGKLFF. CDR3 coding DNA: TGTGCCAGCGCTGAACAGGGAACCGGAAAACTGTTTTTT.

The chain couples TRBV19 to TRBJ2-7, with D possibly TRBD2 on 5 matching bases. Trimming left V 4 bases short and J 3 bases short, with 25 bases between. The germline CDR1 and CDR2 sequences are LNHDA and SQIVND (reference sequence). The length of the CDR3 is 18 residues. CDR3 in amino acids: CASSRFVMRGNGVYEQYF. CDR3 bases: TGTGCCAGTAGTAGGTTCGTGATGCGAGGGAACGGGGTCTACGAGCAGTACTTC.

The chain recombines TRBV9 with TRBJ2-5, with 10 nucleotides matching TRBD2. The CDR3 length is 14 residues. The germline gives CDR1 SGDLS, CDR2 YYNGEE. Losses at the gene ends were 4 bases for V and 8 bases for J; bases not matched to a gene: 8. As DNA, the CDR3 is TGTGCCAGCAGCCTCGTCGGACTAGCGGAAACCCAGTACTTC. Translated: CASSLVGLAETQYF. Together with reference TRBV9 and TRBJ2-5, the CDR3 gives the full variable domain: DSGVTQTPKHLITATGQRVTLRCSPRSGDLSVYWYQQSLDQGLQFLIQYYNGEERAKGNILERFSAQQFPDLHSELNLSSLELGDSALYFCASSLVGLAETQYFGPGTRLLVL.

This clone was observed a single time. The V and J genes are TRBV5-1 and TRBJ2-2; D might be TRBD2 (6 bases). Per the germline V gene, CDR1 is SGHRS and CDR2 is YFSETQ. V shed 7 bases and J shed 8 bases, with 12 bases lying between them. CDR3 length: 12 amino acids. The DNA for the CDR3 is TGCGCCAGCTCTGGGGGGTATGGGGAGCTGTTTTTT. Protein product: CASSGGYGELFF.

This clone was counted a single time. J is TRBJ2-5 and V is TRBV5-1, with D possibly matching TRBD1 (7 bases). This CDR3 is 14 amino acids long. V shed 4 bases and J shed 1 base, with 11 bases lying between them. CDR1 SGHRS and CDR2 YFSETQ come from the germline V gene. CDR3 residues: CASSAGTAQETQYF. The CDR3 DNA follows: TGCGCCAGCAGCGCGGGGACAGCCCAAGAGACCCAGTACTTC. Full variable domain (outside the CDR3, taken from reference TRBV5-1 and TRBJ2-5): KAGVTQTPRYLIKTRGQQVTLSCSPISGHRSVSWYQQTPGQGLQFLFEYFSETQRNKGNFPGRFSGRQFSNSRSEMNVSTLELGDSALYLCASSAGTAQETQYFGPGTRLLVL.

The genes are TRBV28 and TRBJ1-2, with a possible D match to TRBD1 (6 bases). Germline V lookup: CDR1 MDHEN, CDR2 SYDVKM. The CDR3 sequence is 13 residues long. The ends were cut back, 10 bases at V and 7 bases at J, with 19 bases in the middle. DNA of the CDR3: TGTGCCACAAAATACAGGGAGGATCCTGGCTACACCTTC. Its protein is CATKYREDPGYTF.

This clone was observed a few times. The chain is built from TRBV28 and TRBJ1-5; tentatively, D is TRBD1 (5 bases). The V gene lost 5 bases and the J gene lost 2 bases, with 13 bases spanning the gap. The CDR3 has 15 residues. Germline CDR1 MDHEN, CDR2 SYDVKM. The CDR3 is CASSLLRGGNQPQHF. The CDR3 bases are TGTGCCAGCAGTCTCCTTAGGGGTGGCAATCAGCCCCAGCATTTT.

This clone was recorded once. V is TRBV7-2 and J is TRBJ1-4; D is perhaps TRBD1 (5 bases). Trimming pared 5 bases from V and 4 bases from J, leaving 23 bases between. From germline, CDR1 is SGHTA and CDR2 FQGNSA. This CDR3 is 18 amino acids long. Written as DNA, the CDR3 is TGTGCCAGCAGCGCTCTATTCCAGGGCTCCCCCCATAATGAAAAACTGTTTTTT. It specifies CASSALFQGSPHNEKLFF. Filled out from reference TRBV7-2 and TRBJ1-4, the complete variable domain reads GAGVSQSPSNKVTEKGKDVELRCDPISGHTALYWYRQSLGQGLEFLIYFQGNSAPDKSGLPSDRFSAERTGGSVSTLTIQRTQQEDSAVYLCASSALFQGSPHNEKLFFGSGTQLSVL.

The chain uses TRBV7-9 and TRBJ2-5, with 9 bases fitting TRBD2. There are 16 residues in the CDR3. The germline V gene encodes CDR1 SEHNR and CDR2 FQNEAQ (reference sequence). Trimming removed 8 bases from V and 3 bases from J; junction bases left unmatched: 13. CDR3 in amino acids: CASGRLVASGKETQYF. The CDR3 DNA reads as TGTGCCAGCGGACGACTTGTGGCTAGCGGGAAAGAGACCCAGTACTTC.

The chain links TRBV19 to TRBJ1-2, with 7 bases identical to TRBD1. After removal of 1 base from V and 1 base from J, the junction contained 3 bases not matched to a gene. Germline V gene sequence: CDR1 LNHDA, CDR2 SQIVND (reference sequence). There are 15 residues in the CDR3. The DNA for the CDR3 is TGTGCCAGTAGTATAGGGACAGGCGATAACTATGGCTACACCTTC. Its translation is CASSIGTGDNYGYTF.

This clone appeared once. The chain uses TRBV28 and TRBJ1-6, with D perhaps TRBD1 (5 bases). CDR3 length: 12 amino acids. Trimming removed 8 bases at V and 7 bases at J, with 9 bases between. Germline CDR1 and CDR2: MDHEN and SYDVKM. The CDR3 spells CASRDQNSPLHF. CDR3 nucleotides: TGTGCCAGCCGGGACCAAAATTCACCCCTCCACTTT. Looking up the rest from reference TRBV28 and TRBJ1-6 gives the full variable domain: DVKVTQSSRYLVKRTGEKVFLECVQDMDHENMFWYRQDPGLGLRLIYFSYDVKMKEKGDIPEGYSVSREKKERFSLILESASTNQTSMYLCASRDQNSPLHFGNGTRLTVT.

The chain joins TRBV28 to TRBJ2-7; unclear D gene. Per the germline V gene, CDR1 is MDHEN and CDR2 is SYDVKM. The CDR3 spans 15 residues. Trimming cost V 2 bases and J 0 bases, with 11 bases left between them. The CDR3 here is CASSLRGASSYEQYV. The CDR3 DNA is TGTGCCAGCAGTTTAAGAGGAGCAAGCTCCTACGAGCAGTACGTC.

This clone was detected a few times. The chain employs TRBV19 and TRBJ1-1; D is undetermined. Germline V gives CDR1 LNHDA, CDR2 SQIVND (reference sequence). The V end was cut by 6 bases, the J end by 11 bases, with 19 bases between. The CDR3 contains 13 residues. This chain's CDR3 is CASSKRSITAAFF. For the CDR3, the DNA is TGTGCCAGTAGCAAGCGGTCGATTACAGCGGCTTTCTTT.

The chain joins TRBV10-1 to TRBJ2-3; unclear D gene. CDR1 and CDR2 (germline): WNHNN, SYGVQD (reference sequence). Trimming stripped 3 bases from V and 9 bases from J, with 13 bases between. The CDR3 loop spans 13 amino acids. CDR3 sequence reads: CASSDLPPGTQYF. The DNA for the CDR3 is TGCGCCAGCAGTGACCTTCCCCCTGGGACGCAGTATTTT.

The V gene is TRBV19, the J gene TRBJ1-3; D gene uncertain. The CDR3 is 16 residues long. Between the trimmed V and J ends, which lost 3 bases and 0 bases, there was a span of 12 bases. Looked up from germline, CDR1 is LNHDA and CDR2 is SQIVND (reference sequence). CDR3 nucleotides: TGTGCCAGTAGTATTGTTGGGTCCTACTCTGGAAACACCATATATTTT. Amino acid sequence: CASSIVGSYSGNTIYF. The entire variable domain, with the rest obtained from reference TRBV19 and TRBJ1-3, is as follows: DGGITQSPKYLFRKEGQNVTLSCEQNLNHDAMYWYRQDPGQGLRLIYYSQIVNDFQKGDIAEGYSVSREKKESFPLTVTSAQKNPTAFYLCASSIVGSYSGNTIYFGEGSWLTVV.

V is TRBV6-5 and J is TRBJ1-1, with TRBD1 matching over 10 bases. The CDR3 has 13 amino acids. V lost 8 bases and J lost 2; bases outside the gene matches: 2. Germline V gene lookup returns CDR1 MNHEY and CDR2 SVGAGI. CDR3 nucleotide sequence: TGTGCCAGCGGGACAGGGGCCAACACTGAAGCTTTCTTT. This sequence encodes CASGTGANTEAFF.

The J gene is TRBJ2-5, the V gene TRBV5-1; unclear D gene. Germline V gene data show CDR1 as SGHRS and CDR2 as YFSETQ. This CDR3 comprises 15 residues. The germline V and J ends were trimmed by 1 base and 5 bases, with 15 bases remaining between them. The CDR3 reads CASSLLKPGWETQYF. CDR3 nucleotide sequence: TGCGCCAGCAGCTTGTTGAAGCCGGGTTGGGAGACCCAGTACTTC.

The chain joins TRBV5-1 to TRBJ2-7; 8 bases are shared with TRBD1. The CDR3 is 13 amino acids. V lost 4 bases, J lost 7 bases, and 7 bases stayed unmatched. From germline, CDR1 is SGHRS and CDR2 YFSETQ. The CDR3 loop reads CASSPQGAEEQYF. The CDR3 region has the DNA TGCGCCAGCAGCCCCCAGGGGGCGGAGGAGCAGTACTTC.

CDR3 in amino acids: CASSGRIPGTGYTF. The CDR3 nucleotides are TGTGCCAGCAGCGGAAGGATCCCTGGTACGGGCTACACCTTC. The chain combines TRBV7-9 with TRBJ1-2; no clear D. Germline V lookup: CDR1 SEHNR, CDR2 FQNEAQ (reference sequence). The V and J ends lost 5 bases and 8 bases respectively, with 18 bases between them. This CDR3 spans 14 amino acids.

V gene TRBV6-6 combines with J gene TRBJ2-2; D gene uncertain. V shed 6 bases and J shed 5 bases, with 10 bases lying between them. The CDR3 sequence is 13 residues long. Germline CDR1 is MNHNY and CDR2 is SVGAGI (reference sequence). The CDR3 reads CASSYGVTGELFF. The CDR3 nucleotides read TGTGCCAGCAGCTACGGAGTGACCGGGGAGCTGTTTTTT.

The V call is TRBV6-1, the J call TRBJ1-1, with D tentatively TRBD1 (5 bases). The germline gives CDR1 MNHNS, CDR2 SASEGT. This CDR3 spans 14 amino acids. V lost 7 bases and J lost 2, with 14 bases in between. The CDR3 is CASKQGPSNTEAFF. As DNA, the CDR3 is TGTGCCAGCAAGCAGGGACCGAGTAACACTGAAGCTTTCTTT.

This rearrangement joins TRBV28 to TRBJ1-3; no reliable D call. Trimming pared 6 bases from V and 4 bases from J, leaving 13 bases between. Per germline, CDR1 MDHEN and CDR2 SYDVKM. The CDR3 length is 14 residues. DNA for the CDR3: TGTGCCAGCAGCCTCCGTGGGGTCGGAAACACCATATATTTT. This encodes CASSLRGVGNTIYF.

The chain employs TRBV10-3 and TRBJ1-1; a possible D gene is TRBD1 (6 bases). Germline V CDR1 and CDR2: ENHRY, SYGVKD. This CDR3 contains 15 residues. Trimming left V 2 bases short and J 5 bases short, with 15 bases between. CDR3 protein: CAISESKGDITEAFF. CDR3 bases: TGTGCCATCAGTGAGAGTAAGGGGGATATAACTGAAGCTTTCTTT.

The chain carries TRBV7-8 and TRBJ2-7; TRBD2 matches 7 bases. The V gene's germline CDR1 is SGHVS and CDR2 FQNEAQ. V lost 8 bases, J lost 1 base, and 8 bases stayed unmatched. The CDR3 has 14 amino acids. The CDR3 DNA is TGTGCCAGCTTGCTTCGGGGGGATTCCTACGAGCAGTACTTC. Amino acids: CASLLRGDSYEQYF.

CDR3 region: CASSQSPIGTGELFF. CDR3 DNA sequence: TGCGCCAGCAGCCAATCTCCTATTGGAACCGGGGAGCTGTTTTTT. This rearrangement joins TRBV4-1 to TRBJ2-2; no clear D. Germline V gene sequence: CDR1 MGHRA, CDR2 YSYEKL. With 2 bases removed from V and 5 bases from J, the gap between germline ends came to 12 bases. The CDR3 covers 15 residues.

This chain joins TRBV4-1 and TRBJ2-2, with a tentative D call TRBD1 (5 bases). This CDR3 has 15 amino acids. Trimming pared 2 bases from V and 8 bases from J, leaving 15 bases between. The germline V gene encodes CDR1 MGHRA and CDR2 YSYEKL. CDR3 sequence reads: CASSQLLGQRGELFF. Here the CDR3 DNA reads TGCGCCAGCAGCCAACTTCTGGGGCAGAGGGGGGAGCTGTTTTTT.

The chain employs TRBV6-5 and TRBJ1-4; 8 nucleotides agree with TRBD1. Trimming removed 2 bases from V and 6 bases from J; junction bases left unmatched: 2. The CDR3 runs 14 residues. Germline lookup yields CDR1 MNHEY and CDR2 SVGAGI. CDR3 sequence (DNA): TGTGCCAGCAGTTACGGACAGGGAGATGAAAAACTGTTTTTT. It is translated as CASSYGQGDEKLFF.